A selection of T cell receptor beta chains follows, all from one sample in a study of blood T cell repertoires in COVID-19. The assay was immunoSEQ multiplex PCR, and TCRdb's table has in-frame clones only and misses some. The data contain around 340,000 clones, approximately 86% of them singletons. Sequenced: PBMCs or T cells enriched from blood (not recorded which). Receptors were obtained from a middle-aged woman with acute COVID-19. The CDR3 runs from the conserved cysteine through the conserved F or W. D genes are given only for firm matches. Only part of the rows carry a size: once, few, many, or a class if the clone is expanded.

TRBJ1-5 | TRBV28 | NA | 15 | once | TGTGCCAGCAGTTTGGGGGCTGGAGGATCCCAGCCCCAGCATTTT | CASSLGAGGSQPQHF
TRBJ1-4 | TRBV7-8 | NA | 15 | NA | TGTGCCAGCAAGGAGGATAAGGCAACTAATGAAAAACTGTTTTTT | CASKEDKATNEKLFF
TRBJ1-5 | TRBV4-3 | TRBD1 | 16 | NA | TGCGCCAGCAGCCAAGGCGTGGACAGGGTCGGGCAGCCCCAGCATTTT | CASSQGVDRVGQPQHF
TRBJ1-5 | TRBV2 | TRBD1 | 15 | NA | TGTGCCAGCGGGGGACAGGGAAATAGCAATCAGCCCCAGCATTTT | CASGGQGNSNQPQHF
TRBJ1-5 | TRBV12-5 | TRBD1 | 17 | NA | TGTGCTAGTGGTTTGGTACGGTACGGACAGGGGAATCAGCCCCAGCATTTT | CASGLVRYGQGNQPQHF
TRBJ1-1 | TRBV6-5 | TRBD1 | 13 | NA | TGTGCCAGCAAGAGGACAGGGGGATATGAAGCTTTCTTT | CASKRTGGYEAFF
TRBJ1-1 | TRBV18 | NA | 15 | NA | TGTGCCAGCTCACCGAGAGAGAATTTCTACACTGAAGCTTTCTTT | CASSPRENFYTEAFF
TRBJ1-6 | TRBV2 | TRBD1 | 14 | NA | TGTGCCAGCAGTACGGGACAGATTAATTCACCCCTCCACTTT | CASSTGQINSPLHF
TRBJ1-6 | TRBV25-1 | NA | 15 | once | TGTGCCAGTAAGCTAATAGGGAGAAGGAATTCACCCCTCCACTTT | CASKLIGRRNSPLHF
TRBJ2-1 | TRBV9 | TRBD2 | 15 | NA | TGTGCCAGCAGCGAAATTAGCGGGGGGGCAGATGAGCAGTTCTTC | CASSEISGGADEQFF
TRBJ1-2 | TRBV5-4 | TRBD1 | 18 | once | TGTGCCAGCAGCCGCCTCGGAGGACAGGGAACCTCCCCCGGTGGCTACACCTTC | CASSRLGGQGTSPGGYTF
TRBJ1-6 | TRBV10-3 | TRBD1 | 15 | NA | TGTGCCATCAGGGAAACCGGGACAGGGAATTCACCCCTCCACTTT | CAIRETGTGNSPLHF
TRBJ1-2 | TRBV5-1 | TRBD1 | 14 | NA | TGCGCCAGCAGCCGATCACAGGGGAGAGACGGCTACACCTTC | CASSRSQGRDGYTF
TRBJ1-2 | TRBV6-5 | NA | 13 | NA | TGTGCCAGCAGTTACGATACAGCCTATGGCTACACCTTC | CASSYDTAYGYTF
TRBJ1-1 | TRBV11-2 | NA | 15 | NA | TGTGCCAGCAGCTTAGTGGGGAAGCGGGGCACTGAAGCTTTCTTT | CASSLVGKRGTEAFF
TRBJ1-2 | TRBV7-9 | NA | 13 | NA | TGTGCCAGCAGCCTAAAACAGGGTCATGGCTACACCTTC | CASSLKQGHGYTF
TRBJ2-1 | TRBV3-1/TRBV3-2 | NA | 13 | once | TGTGCCAGCAGCCAGACTCCGGGCAATGAGCAGTTCTTC | CASSQTPGNEQFF
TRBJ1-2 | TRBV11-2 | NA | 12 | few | TGTGCGTCCAAACTTGGGGCAGGGGGCTACACCTTC | CASKLGAGGYTF
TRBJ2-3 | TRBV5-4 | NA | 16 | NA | TGTGCCAGCAGGCAGTCGCCTTGGGGGGGCACAGATACGCAGTATTTT | CASRQSPWGGTDTQYF
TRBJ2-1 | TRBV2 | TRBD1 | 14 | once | TGTGCCAGCAGGGGACAGGGATCCTACAATGAGCAGTTCTTC | CASRGQGSYNEQFF
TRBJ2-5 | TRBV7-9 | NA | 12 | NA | TGTGCCAGCAGCTTAGTCGAAGAGACCCAGTACTTC | CASSLVEETQYF
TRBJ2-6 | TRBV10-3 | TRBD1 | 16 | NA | TGTGCCACTCGACAGGGGGGGACCTCTGGGGCCAACGTCCTGACTTTC | CATRQGGTSGANVLTF
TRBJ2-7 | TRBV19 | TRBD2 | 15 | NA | TGTGCCAGTAGCCGCCCGGGACTAGGTACCTACGAGCAGTACTTC | CASSRPGLGTYEQYF
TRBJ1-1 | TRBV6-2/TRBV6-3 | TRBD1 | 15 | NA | TGTGCCAGCAGTGATTACAGGGGTTTGAACACTGAAGCTTTCTTT | CASSDYRGLNTEAFF
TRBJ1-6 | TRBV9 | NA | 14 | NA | TGTGCCAGCAGCGCGGGGGGGATCAATTCACCCCTCCACTTT | CASSAGGINSPLHF
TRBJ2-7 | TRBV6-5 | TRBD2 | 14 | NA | TGTGCCAGCAGAAAACTAGCGGGATTGTTCGAGCAGTACTTC | CASRKLAGLFEQYF
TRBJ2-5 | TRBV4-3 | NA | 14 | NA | TGCGCCAGCAGCCAACTAGCGTCCAAAGAGACCCAGTACTTC | CASSQLASKETQYF
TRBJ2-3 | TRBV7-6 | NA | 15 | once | TGTGCCAGCAGCTTATTCGTTACTCGCACAGATACGCAGTATTTT | CASSLFVTRTDTQYF
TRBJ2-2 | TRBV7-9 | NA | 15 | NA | TGTGCCAGCAGCCGCAGGGATTCGAACACCGGGGAGCTGTTTTTT | CASSRRDSNTGELFF
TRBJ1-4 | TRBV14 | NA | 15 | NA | TGTGCCAGCAGCCACACGGTTAGCGCTAATGAAAAACTGTTTTTT | CASSHTVSANEKLFF
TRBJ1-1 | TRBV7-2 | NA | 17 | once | TGTGCCAGCAGCTCCATTTTTCCCAACGGACAGAGCTCTGAAGCTTTCTTT | CASSSIFPNGQSSEAFF
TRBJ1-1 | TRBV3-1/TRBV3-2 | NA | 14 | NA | TGTGCCAGCAGCCAGGGCGGGTGGGAAACTGAAGCTTTCTTT | CASSQGGWETEAFF
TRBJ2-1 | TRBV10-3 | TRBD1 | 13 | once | TGTGCCATCAGTGGGACAGGGGGCAATGAGCAGTTCTTC | CAISGTGGNEQFF
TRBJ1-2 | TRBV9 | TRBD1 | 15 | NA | TGTGCCAGCAGCCCGGGACAGGGAGTTCCCTATGGCTACACCTTC | CASSPGQGVPYGYTF
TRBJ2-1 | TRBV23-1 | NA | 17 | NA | TGCGCCAGCAGTCAATTGCGCCGGGACACCGCAAACAATGAGCAGTTCTTC | CASSQLRRDTANNEQFF
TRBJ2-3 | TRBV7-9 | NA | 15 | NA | TGTGCCAGCAGCTTATCCGGGATCGCCACAGATACGCAGTATTTT | CASSLSGIATDTQYF
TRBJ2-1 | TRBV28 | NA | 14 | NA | TGTGCCAGCAGCTATGACAAGATATACAATGAGCAGTTCTTC | CASSYDKIYNEQFF
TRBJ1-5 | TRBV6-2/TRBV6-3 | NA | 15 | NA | TGTGCCAGCAGTTACGGAGGGAATAGCAATCAGCCCCAGCATTTT | CASSYGGNSNQPQHF
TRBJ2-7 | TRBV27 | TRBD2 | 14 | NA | TGTGCCAGTGCCTTTGCGGGGGGGGCCTACGAGCAGTACTTC | CASAFAGGAYEQYF
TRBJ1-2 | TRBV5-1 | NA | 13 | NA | TGCGCCAGCAGGCCAGAGGCGCACTATGGCTACACCTTC | CASRPEAHYGYTF
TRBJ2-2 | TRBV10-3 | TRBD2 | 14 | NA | TGTGCCATCAGCAGACTAGCGGATACCGGGGAGCTGTTTTTT | CAISRLADTGELFF
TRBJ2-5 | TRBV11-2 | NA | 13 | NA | TGTGCCGGACTTCTCTGGTGGGTAGAGACCCAGTACTTC | CAGLLWWVETQYF
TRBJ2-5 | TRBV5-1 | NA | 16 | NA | TGCGCCAGCAGCATGGGTTCAGGGCAGCTAGGGGAGACCCAGTACTTC | CASSMGSGQLGETQYF
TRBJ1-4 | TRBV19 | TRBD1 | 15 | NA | TGTGCCAGTAGTGCCGGGACAGGGGGCCATGAAAAACTGTTTTTT | CASSAGTGGHEKLFF
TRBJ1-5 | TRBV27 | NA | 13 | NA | TGTGCCAGCACCATCAGTGGCAATCAGCCCCAGCATTTT | CASTISGNQPQHF
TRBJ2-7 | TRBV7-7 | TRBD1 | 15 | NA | TGTGCTAGCAGCTTAGCCAGGGGGCTTATCTACGAGCAGTACTTC | CASSLARGLIYEQYF
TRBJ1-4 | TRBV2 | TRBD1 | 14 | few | TGTGCCAGCAGAAAGACAGGGTTTAATGAAAAACTGTTTTTT | CASRKTGFNEKLFF
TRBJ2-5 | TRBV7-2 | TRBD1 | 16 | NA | TGTGCCAGCAGCTCACCGTTGACAGGGGTTCAAGAGACCCAGTACTTC | CASSSPLTGVQETQYF
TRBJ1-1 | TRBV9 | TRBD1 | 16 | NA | TGTGCCAGCAGCGTAGGGGACAGGGGACATGGTACTGAAGCTTTCTTT | CASSVGDRGHGTEAFF
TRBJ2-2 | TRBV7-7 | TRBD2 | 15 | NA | TGTGCCAGCAGCTTAACGGGGGGTAACACCGGGGAGCTGTTTTTT | CASSLTGGNTGELFF